The sequence of this TCR beta chain was determined in a study of cytomegalovirus exposure and HLA in healthy donors. Regarding the study as a whole: According to a later analysis, most TCR beta chains associated with CMV appeared HLA-restricted. Analysis was carried out at a later point, and it linked a missense DCLRE1C variant to TCR beta V- and J-gene trimming. It was reportedly the case that the classifier diagnosed cytomegalovirus status with high specificity and sensitivity.

Germline V CDR1 and CDR2: SNHLY, FYNNEI. V shed 3 bases and J shed 8 bases, with 14 bases lying between them. There are 14 residues in the CDR3. The PCR employed 60 Vbeta primers together with 13 Jbeta primers. The data were produced by immunoSEQ multiplex PCR, yet TCRdb's version contains in-frame clones alone and is incomplete. Of around 170,000 clones listed, over 65% are singletons. In the case of this clone: The antigen is not known.

This sequence joins TRBV2 and TRBJ2-1; tentative D call: TRBD2 (5 bases). The sequenced sample was PBMCs. This TCR was sampled from a woman aged 45-59 years in good health and CMV-seropositive. The chain's CDR3 is CASSELRAVYEQFF. The CDR3 region has the DNA TGTGCCAGCAGTGAGCTGAGAGCGGTATATGAGCAGTTCTTC. The whole variable domain, remainder taken from reference TRBV2 and TRBJ2-1, is EPEVTQTPSHQVTQMGQEVILRCVPISNHLYFYWYRQILGQKVEFLVSFYNNEISEKSEIFDDQFSVERPDGSNFTLKIRSTKLEDSAMYFCASSELRAVYEQFFGPGTRLTVL.